This TCR beta chain is from a study of cytomegalovirus exposure and HLA in healthy donors. Vbeta (60) and Jbeta (13) primers were used in the PCR. This table comes from immunoSEQ multiplex PCR, and its TCRdb copy is limited to in-frame clones, with some not included. This table has 150,000 to 200,000 clones, about four fifths appearing once. J was trimmed by 4 bases and V by 5 bases; bases with no gene match: 5. Per germline, CDR1 LNHDA and CDR2 SQIVND (reference sequence). The CDR3 contains 14 residues. Material for sequencing was PBMCs. The gene calls are TRBV19 and TRBJ2-5; 9 bases are shared with TRBD2. The receptor was derived from a woman in her forties or fifties in good health and CMV-seronegative. The CDR3 coding sequence is TGTGCCAGTAGTTTAGCGGGAGTAAGAGAGACCCAGTACTTC. Its translation: CASSLAGVRETQYF.